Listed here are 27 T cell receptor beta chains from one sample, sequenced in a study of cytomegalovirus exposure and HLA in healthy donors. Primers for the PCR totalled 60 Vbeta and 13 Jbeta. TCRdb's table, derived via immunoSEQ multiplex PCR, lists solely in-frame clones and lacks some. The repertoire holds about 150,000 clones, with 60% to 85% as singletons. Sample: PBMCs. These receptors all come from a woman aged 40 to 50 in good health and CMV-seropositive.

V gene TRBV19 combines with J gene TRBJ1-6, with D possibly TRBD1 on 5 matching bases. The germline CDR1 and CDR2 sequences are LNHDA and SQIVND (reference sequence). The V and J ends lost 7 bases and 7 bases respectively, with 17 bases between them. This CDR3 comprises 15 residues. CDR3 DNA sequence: TGTGCCAGTACCCGGGCCCCGACAGTGAATTCACCCCTCCACTTT. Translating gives CASTRAPTVNSPLHF.

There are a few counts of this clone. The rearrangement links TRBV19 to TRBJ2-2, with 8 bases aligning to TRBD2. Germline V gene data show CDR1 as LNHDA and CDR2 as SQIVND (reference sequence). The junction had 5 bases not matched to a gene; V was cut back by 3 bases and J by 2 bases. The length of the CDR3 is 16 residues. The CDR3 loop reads CASSIRGGLNTGELFF. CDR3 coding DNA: TGTGCCAGTAGTATTCGCGGGGGGTTAAACACCGGGGAGCTGTTTTTT.

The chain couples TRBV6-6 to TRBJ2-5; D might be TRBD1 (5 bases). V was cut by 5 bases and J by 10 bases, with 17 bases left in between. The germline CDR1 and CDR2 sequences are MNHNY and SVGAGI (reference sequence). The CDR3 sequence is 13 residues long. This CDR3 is CASSTSTEGDQYF. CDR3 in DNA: TGTGCCAGCAGTACCTCTACGGAAGGGGACCAGTACTTC.

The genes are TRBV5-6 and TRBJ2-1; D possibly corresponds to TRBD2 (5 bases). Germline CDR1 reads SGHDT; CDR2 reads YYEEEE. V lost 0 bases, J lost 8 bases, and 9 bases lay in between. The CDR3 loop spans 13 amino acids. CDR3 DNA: TGTGCCAGCAGCTTGGTCGGAGGTTATGAGCAGTTCTTC. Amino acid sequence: CASSLVGGYEQFF. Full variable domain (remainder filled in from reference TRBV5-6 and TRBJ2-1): DAGVTQSPTHLIKTRGQQVTLRCSPKSGHDTVSWYQQALGQGPQFIFQYYEEEERQRGNFPDRFSGHQFPNYSSELNVNALLLGDSALYLCASSLVGGYEQFFGPGTRLTVL.

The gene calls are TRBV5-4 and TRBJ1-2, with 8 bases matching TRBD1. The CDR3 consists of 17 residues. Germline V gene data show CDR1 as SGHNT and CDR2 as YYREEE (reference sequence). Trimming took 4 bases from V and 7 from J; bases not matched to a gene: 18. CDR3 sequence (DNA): TGTGCCAGCAGCCAAAGTCCAGAGACAGGGGAAGTATTTGGCTACACCTTC. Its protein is CASSQSPETGEVFGYTF.

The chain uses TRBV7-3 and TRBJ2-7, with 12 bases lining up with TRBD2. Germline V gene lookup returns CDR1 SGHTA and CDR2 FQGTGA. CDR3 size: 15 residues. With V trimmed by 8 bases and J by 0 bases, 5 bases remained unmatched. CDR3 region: CASALAGGSSYEQYF. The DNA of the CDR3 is TGTGCCAGCGCGCTAGCGGGGGGGAGCTCCTACGAGCAGTACTTC.

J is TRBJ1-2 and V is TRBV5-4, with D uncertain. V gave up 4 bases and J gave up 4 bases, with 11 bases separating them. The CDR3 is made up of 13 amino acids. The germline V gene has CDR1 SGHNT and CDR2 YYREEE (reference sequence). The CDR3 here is CASSQGLSYGYTF. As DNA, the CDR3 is TGTGCCAGCAGCCAAGGACTGAGCTATGGCTACACCTTC.

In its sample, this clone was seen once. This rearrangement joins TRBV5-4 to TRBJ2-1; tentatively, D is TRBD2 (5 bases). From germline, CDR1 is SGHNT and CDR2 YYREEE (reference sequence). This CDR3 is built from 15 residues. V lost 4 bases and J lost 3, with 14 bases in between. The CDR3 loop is CASSASGEIYNEQFF. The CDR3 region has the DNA TGTGCCAGCAGCGCAAGCGGAGAGATCTACAATGAGCAGTTCTTC. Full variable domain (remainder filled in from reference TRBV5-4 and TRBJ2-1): ETGVTQSPTHLIKTRGQQVTLRCSSQSGHNTVSWYQQALGQGPQFIFQYYREEENGRGNFPPRFSGLQFPNYSSELNVNALELDDSALYLCASSASGEIYNEQFFGPGTRLTVL.

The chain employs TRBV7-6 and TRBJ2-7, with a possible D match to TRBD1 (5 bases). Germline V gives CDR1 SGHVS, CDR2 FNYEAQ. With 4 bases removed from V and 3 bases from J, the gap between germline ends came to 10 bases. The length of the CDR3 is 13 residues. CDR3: CASSSTDSYEQYF. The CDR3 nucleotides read TGTGCCAGCAGCTCCACCGACAGCTACGAGCAGTACTTC. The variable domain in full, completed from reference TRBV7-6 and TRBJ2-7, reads GAGVSQSPRYKVTKRGQDVALRCDPISGHVSLYWYRQALGQGPEFLTYFNYEAQQDKSGLPNDRFSAERPEGSISTLTIQRTEQRDSAMYRCASSSTDSYEQYFGPGTRLTVT.

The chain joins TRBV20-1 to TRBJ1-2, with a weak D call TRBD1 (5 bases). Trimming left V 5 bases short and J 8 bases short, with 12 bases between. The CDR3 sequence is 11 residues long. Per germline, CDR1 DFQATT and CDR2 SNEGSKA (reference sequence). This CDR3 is CSAWAGEGYTF. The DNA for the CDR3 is TGCAGTGCTTGGGCGGGGGAGGGCTACACCTTC.

CDR3 residues: CASSLSQNYGYTF. The CDR3, as DNA: TGCGCCAGCAGCTTGTCACAGAACTATGGCTACACCTTC. V is TRBV5-1 and J is TRBJ1-2, with unresolved D. V was cut by 1 base and J by 2 bases, with 6 bases left in between. Germline V gene lookup returns CDR1 SGHRS and CDR2 YFSETQ. The CDR3 is 13 residues long. Combining the CDR3 with reference TRBV5-1 and TRBJ1-2 gives the whole variable domain KAGVTQTPRYLIKTRGQQVTLSCSPISGHRSVSWYQQTPGQGLQFLFEYFSETQRNKGNFPGRFSGRQFSNSRSEMNVSTLELGDSALYLCASSLSQNYGYTFGSGTRLTVV.

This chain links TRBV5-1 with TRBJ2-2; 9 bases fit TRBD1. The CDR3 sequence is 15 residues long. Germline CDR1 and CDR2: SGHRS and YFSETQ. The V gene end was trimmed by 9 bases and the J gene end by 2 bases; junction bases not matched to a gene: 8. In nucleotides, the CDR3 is TGCGCCACAGAACCGGGACAGGGAAACACCGGGGAGCTGTTTTTT. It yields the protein CATEPGQGNTGELFF.

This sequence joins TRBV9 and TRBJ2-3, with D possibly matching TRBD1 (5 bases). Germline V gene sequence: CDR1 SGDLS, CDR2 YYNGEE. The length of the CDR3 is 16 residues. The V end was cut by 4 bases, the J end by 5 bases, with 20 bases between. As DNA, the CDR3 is TGTGCCAGCAGCCCCCGGACAAAGGCGAGAGGAGATACGCAGTATTTT. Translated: CASSPRTKARGDTQYF. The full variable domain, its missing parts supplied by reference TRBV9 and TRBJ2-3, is DSGVTQTPKHLITATGQRVTLRCSPRSGDLSVYWYQQSLDQGLQFLIQYYNGEERAKGNILERFSAQQFPDLHSELNLSSLELGDSALYFCASSPRTKARGDTQYFGPGTRLTVL.

The CDR3 DNA is TGTGCCAGCAGTTCGACTGTAAACACTGAAGCTTTCTTT. It encodes CASSSTVNTEAFF. V and J are TRBV28 and TRBJ1-1; D unresolved. CDR1 and CDR2 from the germline V gene are MDHEN and SYDVKM. This CDR3 is built from 13 residues. V was clipped by 4 bases and J by 2 bases, with 8 bases between them.

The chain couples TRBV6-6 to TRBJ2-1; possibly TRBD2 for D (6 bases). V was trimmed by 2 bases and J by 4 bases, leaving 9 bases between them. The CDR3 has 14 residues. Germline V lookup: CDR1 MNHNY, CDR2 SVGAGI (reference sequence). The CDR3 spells CASSYRAGYNEQFF. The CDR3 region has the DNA TGTGCCAGCAGTTACCGGGCGGGGTACAATGAGCAGTTCTTC.

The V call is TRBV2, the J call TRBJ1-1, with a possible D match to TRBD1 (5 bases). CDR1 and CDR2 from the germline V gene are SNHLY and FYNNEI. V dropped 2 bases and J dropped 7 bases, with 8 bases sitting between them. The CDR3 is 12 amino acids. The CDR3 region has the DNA TGTGCCAGCAGTGAACTGACAGATGAAGCTTTCTTT. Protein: CASSELTDEAFF.

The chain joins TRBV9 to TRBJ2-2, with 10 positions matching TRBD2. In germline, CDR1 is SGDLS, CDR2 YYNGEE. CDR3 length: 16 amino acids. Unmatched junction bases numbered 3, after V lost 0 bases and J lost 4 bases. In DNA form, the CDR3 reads TGTGCCAGCAGCGTAGCTAGCGGGGGATTCACCGGGGAGCTGTTTTTT. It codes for CASSVASGGFTGELFF.

The DNA of the CDR3 is TGTGCCAGCAGTTCCACTTCAGGCGACTCTGGAAACACCATATATTTT. The encoded protein is CASSSTSGDSGNTIYF. J is TRBJ1-3 and V is TRBV27; D remains unclear. Germline V CDR1 and CDR2: MNHEY, SMNVEV (reference sequence). The CDR3 contains 16 residues. The V gene lost 4 bases and the J gene lost 0 bases, with 13 bases spanning the gap.

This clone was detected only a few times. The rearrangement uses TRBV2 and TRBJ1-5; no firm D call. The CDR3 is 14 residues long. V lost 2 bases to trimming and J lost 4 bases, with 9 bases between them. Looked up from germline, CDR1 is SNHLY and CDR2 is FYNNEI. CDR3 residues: CASSERVGNQPQHF. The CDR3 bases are TGTGCCAGCAGTGAACGGGTTGGGAATCAGCCCCAGCATTTT. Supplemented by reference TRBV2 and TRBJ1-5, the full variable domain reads EPEVTQTPSHQVTQMGQEVILRCVPISNHLYFYWYRQILGQKVEFLVSFYNNEISEKSEIFDDQFSVERPDGSNFTLKIRSTKLEDSAMYFCASSERVGNQPQHFGDGTRLSIL.

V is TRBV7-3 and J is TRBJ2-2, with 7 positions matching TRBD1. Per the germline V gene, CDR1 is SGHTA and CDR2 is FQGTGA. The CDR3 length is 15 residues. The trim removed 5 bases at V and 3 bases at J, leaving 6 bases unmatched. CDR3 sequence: CASSPWDRDTGELFF. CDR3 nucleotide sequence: TGTGCCAGCAGCCCATGGGACAGAGACACCGGGGAGCTGTTTTTT.

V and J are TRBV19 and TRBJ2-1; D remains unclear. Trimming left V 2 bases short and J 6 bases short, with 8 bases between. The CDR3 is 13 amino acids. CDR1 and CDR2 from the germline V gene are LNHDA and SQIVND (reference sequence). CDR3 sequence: CASSISTANEQFF. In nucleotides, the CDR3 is TGTGCCAGTAGTATAAGTACAGCCAATGAGCAGTTCTTC.

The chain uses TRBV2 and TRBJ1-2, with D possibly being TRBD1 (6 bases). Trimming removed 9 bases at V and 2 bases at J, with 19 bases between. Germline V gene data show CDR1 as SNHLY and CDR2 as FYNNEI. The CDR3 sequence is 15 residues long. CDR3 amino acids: CARKKQGVVNYGYTF. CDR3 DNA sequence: TGTGCCAGGAAAAAACAGGGAGTGGTCAACTATGGCTACACCTTC.

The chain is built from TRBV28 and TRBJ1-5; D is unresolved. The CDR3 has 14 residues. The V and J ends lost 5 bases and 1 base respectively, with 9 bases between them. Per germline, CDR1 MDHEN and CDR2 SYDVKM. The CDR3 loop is CASSAHQSNQPQHF. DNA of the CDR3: TGTGCCAGCAGTGCACATCAAAGCAATCAGCCCCAGCATTTT.

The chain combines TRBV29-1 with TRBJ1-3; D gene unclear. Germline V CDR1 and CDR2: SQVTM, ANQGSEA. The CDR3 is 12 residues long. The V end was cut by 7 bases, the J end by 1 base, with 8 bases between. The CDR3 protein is CSAVSSGNTIYF. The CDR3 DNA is TGCAGCGCCGTGTCGTCTGGAAACACCATATATTTT.

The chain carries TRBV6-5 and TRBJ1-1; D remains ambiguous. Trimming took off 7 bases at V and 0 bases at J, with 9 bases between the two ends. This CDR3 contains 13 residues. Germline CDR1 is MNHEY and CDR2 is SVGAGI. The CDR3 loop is CASTPDLNTEAFF. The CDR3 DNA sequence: TGTGCCAGCACACCGGACTTGAACACTGAAGCTTTCTTT.

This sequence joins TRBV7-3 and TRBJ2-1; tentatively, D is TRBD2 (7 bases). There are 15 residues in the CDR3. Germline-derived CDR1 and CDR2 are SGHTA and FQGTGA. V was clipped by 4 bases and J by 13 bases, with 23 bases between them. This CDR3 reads CASSSQVGGGGEQFF. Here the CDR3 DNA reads TGTGCCAGCAGCTCTCAGGTCGGAGGGGGGGGCGAACAGTTCTTC. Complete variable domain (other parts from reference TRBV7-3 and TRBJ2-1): GAGVSQTPSNKVTEKGKYVELRCDPISGHTALYWYRQSLGQGPEFLIYFQGTGAADDSGLPNDRFFAVRPEGSVSTLKIQRTERGDSAVYLCASSSQVGGGGEQFFGPGTRLTVL.

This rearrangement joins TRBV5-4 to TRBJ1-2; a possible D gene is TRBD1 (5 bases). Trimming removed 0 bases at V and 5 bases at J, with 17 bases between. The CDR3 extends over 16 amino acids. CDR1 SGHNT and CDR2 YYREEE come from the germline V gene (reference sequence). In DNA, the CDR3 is TGTGCCAGCAGCTTGGATCCCCTAATGGGACTGTATGGCTACACCTTC. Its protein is CASSLDPLMGLYGYTF.